This TCR beta chain was documented in a study of CD8+ T cells in alopecia areata. Study-level results: Unlike in mice, where it was clearer, TCR sharing across patients was less clear, possibly HLA-related.

RNA extraction and reverse transcription yielded cDNA as sequencing template. Measured with immunoSEQ multiplex PCR; TCRdb has only the in-frame clones, and not every one. The sample contains about 150,000 clones, approximately 50% of which appear only once. The CDR3 totals 16 residues. The germline gives CDR1 LGHNT, CDR2 FRNRAP. The ends lost 3 bases at V and 5 bases at J; junction bases unmatched: 7. This clone appeared a few times. What it binds is not known. Sequencing was carried out using CD4+ T cells sorted from blood. The gene calls are TRBV12-5 and TRBJ2-3; 11 positions agree with TRBD2. The clonotype was recovered from a human donor with alopecia areata. As DNA, the CDR3 is TGTGCTAGTGGTTTCTCGACTAGCGGGGTAAGAGATACGCAGTATTTT. This translates into CASGFSTSGVRDTQYF.